This T cell receptor (beta chain) was documented in a study of blood T cells in healthy people across ages. Study findings and constraints: The percentage of naive T cells correlated strongly with TCR beta diversity.

The germline gives CDR1 SEHNR, CDR2 FQNEAQ (reference sequence). V lost 1 base and J 0 bases, leaving 9 bases between the germline ends. This CDR3 contains 15 residues. Primers used in a second PCR of roughly 6 to 11 cycles were a sample-barcoded 5' primer and a J-beta primer mix. TCRdb recomputed calls from the 5' RACE reads with MiXCR, one row per CDR3 protein. The sample lists approximately 1.5 million distinct CDR3 sequences; about 45% were seen once. A few counts support this clonotype. Its antigen is as yet unknown. The sample taken for sequencing was blood. This chain connects TRBV7-9 to TRBJ2-5; D unresolved. The sequence derives from a woman between 18 and 30 years old in good health. CDR3 protein: CASSLGISYQETQYF. The CDR3 DNA sequence: TGTGCCAGCAGCTTAGGCATTTCGTACCAAGAGACCCAGTACTTC.